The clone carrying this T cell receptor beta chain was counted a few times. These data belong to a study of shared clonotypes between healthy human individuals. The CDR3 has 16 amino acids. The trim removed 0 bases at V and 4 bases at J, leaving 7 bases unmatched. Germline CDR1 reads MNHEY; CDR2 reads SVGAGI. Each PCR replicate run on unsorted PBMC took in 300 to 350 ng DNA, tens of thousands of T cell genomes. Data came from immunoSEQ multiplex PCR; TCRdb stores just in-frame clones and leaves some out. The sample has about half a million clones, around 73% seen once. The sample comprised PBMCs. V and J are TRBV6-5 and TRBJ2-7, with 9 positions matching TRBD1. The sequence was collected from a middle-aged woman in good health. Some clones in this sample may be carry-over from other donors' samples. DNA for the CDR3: TGTGCCAGCAGTTACTCGATGACAGGGGGTCTTTACGAGCAGTACTTC. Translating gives CASSYSMTGGLYEQYF.